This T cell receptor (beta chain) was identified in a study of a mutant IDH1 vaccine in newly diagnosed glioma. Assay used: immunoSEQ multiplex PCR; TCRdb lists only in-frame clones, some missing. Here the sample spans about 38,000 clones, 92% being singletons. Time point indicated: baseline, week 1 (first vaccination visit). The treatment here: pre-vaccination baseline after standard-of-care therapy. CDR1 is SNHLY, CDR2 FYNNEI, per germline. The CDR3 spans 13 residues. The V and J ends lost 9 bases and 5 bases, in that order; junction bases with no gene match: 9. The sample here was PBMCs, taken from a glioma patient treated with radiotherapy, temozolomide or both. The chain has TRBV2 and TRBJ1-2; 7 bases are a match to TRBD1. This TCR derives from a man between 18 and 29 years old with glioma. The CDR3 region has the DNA TGTGCCAGTGAGAGGGACAGTCGGTATGGCTACACCTTC. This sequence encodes CASERDSRYGYTF. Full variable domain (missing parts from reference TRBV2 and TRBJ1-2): EPEVTQTPSHQVTQMGQEVILRCVPISNHLYFYWYRQILGQKVEFLVSFYNNEISEKSEIFDDQFSVERPDGSNFTLKIRSTKLEDSAMYFCASERDSRYGYTFGSGTRLTVV.